This T cell receptor beta chain was sequenced in a study of T cell responses to AZD1222 COVID-19 vaccine. General observations from the study: Spike regions recognized by vaccine-associated CD4 TCRs spanned the protein, led by 160-218 and 743-854. Donors were chiefly white British, with a greater number of females, and clonal diversity was perhaps underestimated.

Trimming stripped 4 bases from V and 10 bases from J, with 16 bases between. The CDR3 loop spans 13 amino acids. Per germline, CDR1 MGHDK and CDR2 SYGVNS. Clones were read by immunoSEQ multiplex PCR, and TCRdb kept only the in-frame ones, dropping some. The table has fewer than 140,000 clones, about nine tenths seen once; the top ten hold about 5%. Notes on this clone: Its matching antigen is unknown.

The clonotype comes from an adult in good health. The sequencing used peripheral blood, collected on day 0 of AZD1222 vaccination. The V gene is TRBV25-1, the J gene TRBJ1-2; TRBD1 might be the D (6 bases). The CDR3 loop is CASSALGQSLYTF. In DNA, the CDR3 is TGTGCCAGCAGTGCATTAGGACAGTCTCTCTACACCTTC.